The entry below describes one TCR beta chain. Its antigen is undetermined. This sample is drawn from a study of T-cell reconstitution after alpha-beta-depleted transplantation in children. Trimming took off 3 bases at V and 2 bases at J, with 20 bases between the two ends. The CDR3 loop spans 16 amino acids. Germline loops: CDR1 DFQATT, CDR2 SNEGSKA (reference sequence). Overall study findings and caveats: There were some patients whose high TCRbeta diversity at day 60 came from surviving recipient T cells and thymic progenitors. There were reportedly several hundred expanded graft clones from which alpha-beta T cells came about two months after transplant. At one year after transplant, newly produced T cells mostly accounted for T-cell counts and diversity.

Library preparation (for TCRbeta) was performed with unique molecular identifiers. TCRdb recomputed calls from the PCR reads with MiXCR, one row per CDR3 protein. The sample holds about 980,000 distinct CDR3 sequences, about 31% seen once. The sample was PBMCs, mostly from graft donor cells, taken 360 days after TCRalphabeta/CD19-depleted stem cell transplant. The clonotype originates from a boy under three years old who had a stem cell transplant for SCID, so the T cells may come from the graft donor. This chain connects TRBV20-1 to TRBJ2-7; the D call may be TRBD1 or TRBD2 (6 bases each). The CDR3 DNA is TGCAGTGCTAGCGGGGGCGGTCGTCGTGGGACCTACGAGCAGTACTTC. Its protein product is CSASGGGRRGTYEQYF.